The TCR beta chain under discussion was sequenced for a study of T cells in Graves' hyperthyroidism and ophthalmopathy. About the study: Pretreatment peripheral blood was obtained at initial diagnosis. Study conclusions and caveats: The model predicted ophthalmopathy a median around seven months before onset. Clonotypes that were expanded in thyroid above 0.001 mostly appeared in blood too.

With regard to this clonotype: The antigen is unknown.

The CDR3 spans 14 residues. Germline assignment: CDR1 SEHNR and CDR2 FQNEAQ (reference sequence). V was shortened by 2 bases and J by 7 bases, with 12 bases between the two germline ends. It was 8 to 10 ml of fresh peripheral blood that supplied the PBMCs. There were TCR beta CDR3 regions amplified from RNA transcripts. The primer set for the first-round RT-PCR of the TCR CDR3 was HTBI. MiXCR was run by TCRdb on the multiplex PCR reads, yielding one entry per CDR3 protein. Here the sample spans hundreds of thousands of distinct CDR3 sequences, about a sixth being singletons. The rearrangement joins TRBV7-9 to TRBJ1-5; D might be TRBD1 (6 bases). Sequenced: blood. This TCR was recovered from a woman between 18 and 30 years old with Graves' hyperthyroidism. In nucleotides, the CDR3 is TGTGCCAGCAGCTTAAGTACAGGGAACCAGCCCCAGCATTTT. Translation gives CASSLSTGNQPQHF.